This T cell receptor (beta chain) was found in a study of monozygotic twins with cystic fibrosis (dated by TCRdb to about 2021). Regarding the complete study: Barcoded libraries were prepared with roughly 15 PCR cycles from about 3.2 micrograms of fragmented DNA. To gauge how much genetics shapes V and J gene usage, the researchers compared TCR beta repertoires both within and across 16 monozygotic twin pairs who have cystic fibrosis. Data for three of the twin pairs had already been reported earlier in a different context. The cohort included ten female and six male twin pairs, mostly children and adolescents, aged about 2.0 to 40 years with a median of 9.1 years. On the day blood was drawn, the twins' weight-for-height and FEVPerc (FEV1 disease centile) were ranked against those of the roughly 960 cohort participants.

The research as a whole found: Significantly higher nucleotide-identical clonotype sharing was observed within monozygotic CF twin pairs than between unrelated CF individuals (P = 0.000026, Mann-Whitney). Simpson clonality was generally low (median around 0.01), suggesting a naive-dominated repertoire, with higher clonality in the most severely affected patients. No association turned up between shared CDR3 numbers and age, concordance or disease severity, and the cohort was small. In 13 of 16 pairs, V gene usage most closely resembled the co-twin's, and the same held for J usage in 8 of 16 pairs, a pattern suggesting genetic constraints.

TCR beta CDR3 regions were amplified by multiplex PCR with the immunoSEQ immune profiling system according to the manufacturer's instructions. An Illumina NextSeq system was used to carry out the sequencing. The published analysis was carried out like this. The immunoSEQ Analyzer platform handled processing of the sequence data, and clonality was calculated by taking the square root of Simpson's index of productive rearrangements. V and J usage similarity was measured by Jensen-Shannon distance, and CDR3 generation probabilities were computed with OLGA. The immuneACCESS database (August 2020) and VDJdb (December 2020) were searched for shared CDR3 sequences. As stored in TCRdb, this immuneACCESS dataset retains in-frame rearrangements with V and J assigned. A fraction of the clones does not appear; measured against another copy, unresolved V genes explain less than half of the discrepancy, and the remainder lacks a known reason. V and J calls and clone size are copied from that table; D and trimming were computed from the DNA. The sample table holds under 30,000 clones, of which 75% to 95% were seen once. The top ten constitute 0.45% to 0.65% of the sample.

On this clone: Its target antigen remains unknown. Relative to the germline gene, one junction end is altered; a read error may explain this.

The CDR3 runs 18 residues from the cysteine to the phenylalanine. The only DNA kept is the CDR3, 54 bases in frame from the first base. The germline V gene encodes CDR1 SNHLY and CDR2 FYNNEI. The twin pairs came from the European Cystic Fibrosis Twin and Sibling Study Cohort, which recruited patients from over a hundred CF clinics across 14 European countries. Zygosity and CFTR genotype were confirmed in-house, and zygosity was tested by multiplex PCR of nine short tandem repeat loci. Peripheral blood was sampled from each twin, with clinical parameters recorded on the day of blood sampling. Phenol/chloroform extraction was used to isolate genomic DNA from peripheral blood cells, and the DNA was then kept in TE buffer at 4 degrees C.

The chain is encoded by TRBV2 joined to TRBJ2-3, with the D gene not confidently named. The sequence came from a girl aged 2-10 years with cystic fibrosis. Sequencing was carried out using blood. CDR3 sequence: CASSDTPPWAESRDTQYF. The nucleotides are TGTGCCAGCAGTGACACTCCCCCTTGGGCGGAGAGCAGAGATACGCAGTATTTT.